These 31 T cell receptor beta chains were sequenced from one sample in a study of identical twins. TCRdb analysed the 5' RACE reads with MiXCR anew, one entry per CDR3 protein. Here the sample spans 350,000 to 450,000 distinct CDR3 sequences, approximately 17% being singletons. What was sequenced was naive T cells sorted from blood. The receptors originated from a middle-aged man in good health.

This chain's CDR3 is CASSFISTDTQYF. The CDR3 DNA reads TGTGCCAGCAGTTTTATCTCCACAGATACGCAGTATTTT. This sequence joins TRBV12-3 or TRBV12-4 and TRBJ2-3, with unresolved D. The V and J ends lost 3 bases and 2 bases respectively, with 6 bases between them. The CDR3 consists of 13 residues.

The table lists this clonotype with many counts. The J gene is TRBJ1-5, the V gene TRBV6-1, with D unclear. The germline V gene has CDR1 MNHNS and CDR2 SASEGT. This CDR3 region has 14 residues. With 3 bases removed from V and 4 bases from J, the gap between germline ends came to 10 bases. CDR3 sequence: CASSERATNQPQHF. The CDR3 DNA is TGTGCCAGCAGTGAGCGGGCCACAAATCAGCCCCAGCATTTT.

The chain has TRBV7-2 and TRBJ1-5; D possibly corresponds to TRBD1 (5 bases). Germline CDR1 is SGHTA and CDR2 is FQGNSA. This CDR3 is built from 15 residues. V was shortened by 3 bases and J by 11 bases, with 20 bases between the two germline ends. CDR3 amino acids: CASSFSQGGQRSQHF. The CDR3 DNA reads TGTGCCAGCAGCTTTTCCCAGGGTGGGCAGCGTTCCCAGCATTTT.

This clonotype was seen a single time. The J gene is TRBJ2-1, the V gene TRBV9, with 12 bases lining up with TRBD2. The J segment lost 10 bases and the V segment lost 3 bases, leaving 8 bases of the junction unmatched. The CDR3 is 15 amino acids. Germline loops: CDR1 SGDLS, CDR2 YYNGEE. Written as DNA, the CDR3 is TGTGCCAGCAGCGACGGACTAGCGGGATTTAACGAGCAGTTCTTC. Translating it yields CASSDGLAGFNEQFF.

This clonotype was recorded at least ten times. The rearrangement links TRBV5-1 to TRBJ2-5; unclear D gene. V was clipped by 7 bases and J by 1 base, with 14 bases between them. This CDR3 is built from 14 residues. Germline V gene lookup returns CDR1 SGHRS and CDR2 YFSETQ. CDR3 in DNA: TGCGCCAGCGCGGTGGAACACCTCCAAGAGACCCAGTACTTC. Translation gives CASAVEHLQETQYF.

This rearrangement joins TRBV5-1 to TRBJ1-2, with D possibly TRBD1 on 6 matching bases. This CDR3 contains 14 residues. Germline V gives CDR1 SGHRS, CDR2 YFSETQ. Deletions cut 4 bases from V and 6 bases from J, with 16 bases between. Here the CDR3 reads CASSVGTRRDGYTF. The CDR3 nucleotides read TGCGCCAGCAGCGTAGGGACACGCCGGGATGGCTACACCTTC.

The chain recombines TRBV7-9 with TRBJ2-1; perhaps TRBD2 as D (6 bases). CDR1 is SEHNR and CDR2 is FQNEAQ in the germline V gene (reference sequence). V was pared by 5 bases and J by 2 bases, with 16 bases between. This CDR3 has 16 amino acids. The DNA for the CDR3 is TGTGCCAGCAGCCACCGACTAGACCCGCCCTACAATGAGCAGTTCTTC. Protein sequence: CASSHRLDPPYNEQFF.

This chain joins TRBV6-2 or TRBV6-3 and TRBJ2-7; maybe TRBD1 (5 bases). In germline, CDR1 is MNHEY, CDR2 SVGEGT. There are 14 residues in the CDR3. V was shortened by 6 bases and J by 2 bases, with 14 bases between the two germline ends. The DNA for the CDR3 is TGTGCCAGCAGAGCGTGGGCAGGGACCTACGAGCAGTACTTC. Residues: CASRAWAGTYEQYF.

This chain uses TRBV14 with TRBJ2-1, with TRBD2 matching over 8 bases. The junction had 9 bases not matched to a gene; V was cut back by 4 bases and J by 4 bases. The CDR3 consists of 16 residues. Germline CDR1 reads SGHDN; CDR2 reads FVKESK. The DNA for the CDR3 is TGTGCCAGCAGCCGTCCGGGAAGCGGGAGATACAATGAGCAGTTCTTC. It translates to CASSRPGSGRYNEQFF.

The chain recombines TRBV20-1 with TRBJ2-5; possible D gene TRBD2, 6 bases. Germline values: CDR1 DFQATT, CDR2 SNEGSKA (reference sequence). There are 14 residues in the CDR3. Trimming took 0 bases from V and 5 from J, leaving 13 bases between them. CDR3 region: CSARDIGGDETQYF. CDR3 sequence (DNA): TGCAGTGCTAGAGATATCGGCGGGGACGAGACCCAGTACTTC.

This clonotype was detected only once. The chain recombines TRBV6-2 or TRBV6-3 with TRBJ1-1; tentative D call: TRBD1 (6 bases). The CDR3 covers 13 residues. Trimming pared 9 bases from V and 0 bases from J, leaving 11 bases between. CDR1 MNHEY and CDR2 SVGEGT come from the germline V gene. The CDR3 coding sequence is TGTGCCAGTCGCCAGGGGTTGAACACTGAAGCTTTCTTT. The encoded protein is CASRQGLNTEAFF.

This clonotype was observed at least ten times. The chain carries TRBV20-1 and TRBJ2-7; D is ambiguous. Trimming cost V 2 bases and J 6 bases, with 14 bases left between them. The CDR3 contains 13 residues. Germline values: CDR1 DFQATT, CDR2 SNEGSKA (reference sequence). Written as DNA, the CDR3 is TGCAGTGCTAGACTAGATTTGGGGTTCGAGCAGTACTTC. It translates to CSARLDLGFEQYF.

This clonotype was recorded many times. This sequence joins TRBV7-9 and TRBJ2-7; no reliable D call. Germline values: CDR1 SEHNR, CDR2 FQNEAQ (reference sequence). The CDR3 sequence is 13 residues long. Trimming removed 5 bases from V and 4 bases from J, with 12 bases in between. CDR3 loop: CASSPSFRYEQYF. The CDR3 DNA follows: TGTGCCAGCAGCCCGAGTTTTAGATACGAGCAGTACTTC. Using reference TRBV7-9 and TRBJ2-7 for the parts outside the CDR3, the full variable domain is DTGVSQNPRHKITKRGQNVTFRCDPISEHNRLYWYRQTLGQGPEFLTYFQNEAQLEKSRLLSDRFSAERPKGSFSTLEIQRTEQGDSAMYLCASSPSFRYEQYFGPGTRLTVT.

This clonotype was counted many times. J is TRBJ2-5 and V is TRBV4-1; 9 bases map to TRBD1. The CDR3 contains 15 residues. Germline CDR1 and CDR2: MGHRA and YSYEKL. V was pared by 0 bases and J by 9 bases, with 8 bases of the junction left unmatched. CDR3 nucleotide sequence: TGCGCCAGCAGCCAAGAAAACAGGGGGCGCGAGTCCCAGTACTTC. It specifies CASSQENRGRESQYF.

This clonotype was found many times. This chain joins TRBV5-1 and TRBJ2-5; 7 positions match TRBD2. This CDR3 has 15 residues. Germline CDR1 SGHRS, CDR2 YFSETQ. The trim removed 2 bases at V and 1 base at J, leaving 5 bases unmatched. This chain's CDR3 is CASSFSSGTQETQYF. The CDR3 DNA sequence: TGCGCCAGCAGCTTCTCTAGCGGTACCCAAGAGACCCAGTACTTC.

This clonotype came up many times. The rearrangement joins TRBV10-3 to TRBJ2-7; 9 bases map to TRBD1. The germline CDR1 and CDR2 sequences are ENHRY and SYGVKD. The J segment lost 2 bases and the V segment lost 7 bases, leaving 6 bases of the junction unmatched. The CDR3 has 14 residues. This chain's CDR3 is CAITLGQGPYEQYF. For the CDR3, the DNA is TGTGCCATCACCCTGGGACAGGGTCCCTACGAGCAGTACTTC.

This clonotype was counted between two and nine times. The chain links TRBV5-4 to TRBJ1-1; D is undetermined. The CDR3 covers 12 residues. The germline CDR1 and CDR2 sequences are SGHNT and YYREEE (reference sequence). Trimming shortened V by 1 base and J by 6 bases, and 7 bases separated the two germline ends. The chain's CDR3 is CASSLIGAEAFF. The DNA for the CDR3 is TGTGCCAGCAGCTTGATCGGCGCTGAAGCTTTCTTT.

This clonotype showed up just a few times. This chain uses TRBV5-8 with TRBJ2-1, with a possible D match to TRBD1 (5 bases). CDR1 is SGHTS, CDR2 YDEGEE, per germline. This CDR3 region has 16 residues. The germline V and J ends were trimmed by 4 bases and 5 bases, with 19 bases remaining between them. CDR3 sequence (DNA): TGTGCCAGCAGCGATGGCAGGGCAGATTTTCACAATGAGCAGTTCTTC. Translated: CASSDGRADFHNEQFF.

This clonotype appeared a few times. The chain is built from TRBV20-1 and TRBJ2-3; 8 bases fit TRBD2. The ends lost 5 bases at V and 2 bases at J; junction bases unmatched: 9. The CDR3 is 15 residues long. The germline V gene encodes CDR1 DFQATT and CDR2 SNEGSKA (reference sequence). The CDR3 is CSAAGRGGSTDTQYF. CDR3 DNA: TGCAGTGCTGCGGGACGGGGGGGCTCCACAGATACGCAGTATTTT.

The table lists this clonotype with a count of one. The V gene is TRBV28, the J gene TRBJ2-7, with D possibly being TRBD1 (5 bases). The germline V gene has CDR1 MDHEN and CDR2 SYDVKM. With 6 bases removed from V and 3 bases from J, the gap between germline ends came to 15 bases. The CDR3 is 14 residues long. The CDR3 DNA reads TGTGCCAGCAGACCAATCTCAGGGATCTACGAGCAGTACTTC. This translates into CASRPISGIYEQYF.

The genes are TRBV7-9 and TRBJ1-2; possible D gene TRBD1, 5 bases. CDR1 is SEHNR, CDR2 FQNEAQ, per germline (reference sequence). CDR3 length: 14 amino acids. V lost 1 base and J lost 6, with 12 bases in between. The CDR3 is CASSLDGTTHGYTF. DNA for the CDR3: TGTGCCAGCAGCTTAGACGGGACGACCCATGGCTACACCTTC.

This clonotype appeared many times. The chain has TRBV11-2 and TRBJ2-3; 11 nucleotides align to TRBD2. CDR1 is SGHAT, CDR2 FQNNGV, per germline. The V and J ends lost 5 bases and 2 bases, in that order; junction bases with no gene match: 9. The CDR3 extends over 17 amino acids. CDR3 bases: TGTGCCAGCAGCAACAAAAAGACTAGCGGGGACACAGATACGCAGTATTTT. Protein product: CASSNKKTSGDTDTQYF.

V gene TRBV5-1 combines with J gene TRBJ1-4; D not certain. Germline V gene data show CDR1 as SGHRS and CDR2 as YFSETQ. V was clipped by 5 bases and J by 4 bases, with 12 bases between them. CDR3 size: 14 residues. The CDR3 DNA sequence: TGCGCCAGCAGGTCCGGAGGAATTAATGAAAAACTGTTTTTT. Residues: CASRSGGINEKLFF.

The chain carries TRBV9 and TRBJ2-1; a possible D gene is TRBD2 (6 bases). The CDR3 consists of 17 residues. Trimming left V 0 bases short and J 0 bases short, with 13 bases between. Germline loops: CDR1 SGDLS, CDR2 YYNGEE. CDR3 DNA: TGTGCCAGCAGCGTAGCCACTGGAGGGAGCTCCTACAATGAGCAGTTCTTC. Amino acid sequence: CASSVATGGSSYNEQFF.

This clonotype was observed at least ten times. The rearrangement joins TRBV7-9 to TRBJ1-2; possibly TRBD1 for D (5 bases). The germline V gene has CDR1 SEHNR and CDR2 FQNEAQ (reference sequence). V shed 11 bases and J shed 4 bases, with 14 bases lying between them. This CDR3 spans 12 amino acids. The CDR3 is CAGQDRTYGYTF. DNA of the CDR3: TGTGCCGGGCAAGACAGAACCTATGGCTACACCTTC.

This clonotype was detected a few times. This chain uses TRBV20-1 with TRBJ2-1; D unclear. CDR3 size: 14 residues. Deletions cut 2 bases from V and 0 bases from J, with 8 bases between. The germline V gene has CDR1 DFQATT and CDR2 SNEGSKA (reference sequence). In DNA form, the CDR3 reads TGCAGTGCTAGACGGTCAGGCTCCTACAATGAGCAGTTCTTC. Protein: CSARRSGSYNEQFF.

This clonotype was found many times. The rearrangement links TRBV7-9 to TRBJ1-2; 12 bases are a match to TRBD1. Unmatched junction bases numbered 7, after V lost 4 bases and J lost 7 bases. This CDR3 region has 15 residues. Per germline, CDR1 SEHNR and CDR2 FQNEAQ (reference sequence). This CDR3 is CASSSSGTGGLGYTF. The CDR3 DNA reads as TGTGCCAGCAGCTCATCCGGGACAGGGGGCCTTGGCTACACCTTC. The variable domain in full, completed from reference TRBV7-9 and TRBJ1-2, reads DTGVSQNPRHKITKRGQNVTFRCDPISEHNRLYWYRQTLGQGPEFLTYFQNEAQLEKSRLLSDRFSAERPKGSFSTLEIQRTEQGDSAMYLCASSSSGTGGLGYTFGSGTRLTVV.

This clonotype was counted between two and nine times. The chain combines TRBV15 with TRBJ2-7; D gene ambiguous. V lost 0 bases to trimming and J lost 4 bases, with 10 bases between them. The CDR3 length is 14 residues. Germline lookup yields CDR1 LNHNV and CDR2 YYDKDF (reference sequence). The CDR3 nucleotides read TGTGCCACCAGCAGAGATCGAGGAGCGTACGAGCAGTACTTC. Protein: CATSRDRGAYEQYF.

The chain couples TRBV6-1 to TRBJ1-1; weak D call: TRBD1 (6 bases). The CDR3 loop spans 13 amino acids. In germline, CDR1 is MNHNS, CDR2 SASEGT. Deletions cut 10 bases from V and 7 bases from J, with 19 bases between. CDR3 bases: TGTGCCACCGGGGCCAGGGGCACCGATGAAGCTTTCTTT. Translation: CATGARGTDEAFF.

This clonotype was observed a handful of times. The V gene is TRBV6-6, the J gene TRBJ2-2; D not certain. Germline loops: CDR1 MNHNY, CDR2 SVGAGI (reference sequence). The CDR3 is made up of 12 amino acids. V lost 8 bases and J lost 9, with 13 bases in between. CDR3: CASSTLGWELFF. The CDR3 nucleotides read TGTGCCAGCTCGACATTGGGCTGGGAGCTGTTTTTT.

Only a few counts were recorded for this clonotype. The chain combines TRBV6-1 with TRBJ2-1, with 7 nucleotides matching TRBD1. The CDR3 is 17 residues long. Trimming took 6 bases from V and 6 from J; bases not matched to a gene: 17. Germline V lookup: CDR1 MNHNS, CDR2 SASEGT. In DNA form, the CDR3 reads TGTGCCAGCAGCAGGACAGGTCCTCCGTCTATAGTCAATGAGCAGTTCTTC. Translation gives CASSRTGPPSIVNEQFF.